This is a list of T cell receptor beta chains from one sample in a study of cytomegalovirus exposure and HLA in healthy donors. This table comes from immunoSEQ multiplex PCR, and its TCRdb copy is limited to in-frame clones, with some not included. The profile shows some 130,000 clones, 65% to 80% of them singletons. The sample taken for sequencing was PBMCs. The source is a human donor in good health. Both conserved end residues are part of each CDR3. D genes are given only for firm matches. Rows give clone size only sometimes, using once, few, many, or a class for an expanded clone.

>TRBJ2-2|-|TRBV27|TRBD1
TGTGCCAGCGGGGGTGTGACAGGGACCACCGGGGAGCTGTTTTTT
CASGGVTGTTGELFF
>TRBJ1-4|-|TRBV12-5|TRBD1
TGTGCTAGTGGTTCCGGGACAGGGGCTGAAAAACTGTTTTTT
CASGSGTGAEKLFF
>TRBJ1-1|-|TRBV18|-
TGTGCCAGCTCACCGGCCGTGAACACTGAAGCTTTCTTT
CASSPAVNTEAFF
>TRBJ2-2|-|TRBV5-1|-
TGCGCCAGCAGCTTGTTCGCCGGGGAGCTGTTTTTT
CASSLFAGELFF
>TRBJ1-2|-|TRBV27|-
TGTGCCACTGGGATGGGGGCTCCAAATCTGGGCTACACCTTC
CATGMGAPNLGYTF
>TRBJ2-7|-|TRBV5-6|TRBD1
TGTGCCAGCAGCTGGGGACAGCTTGACGGGCAGTACTTC
CASSWGQLDGQYF
>TRBJ1-1|-|TRBV27|-
TGTGCCAGACCCAGTGGCCACACTGAAGCTTTCTTT
CARPSGHTEAFF
>TRBJ1-5|-|TRBV19|TRBD1
TGTGCCAGTAGTCTATCCCGACAGGGGAATCAGCCCCAGCATTTT
CASSLSRQGNQPQHF
>TRBJ1-2|once|TRBV2|-
TGTGCCAGCAGCTACAGGGACGGCTATGGCTACACCTTC
CASSYRDGYGYTF
>TRBJ1-2|-|TRBV27|-
TGTGCCAGCAGTTTGAGCGCTGTGTATGGCTACACCTTC
CASSLSAVYGYTF
>TRBJ2-5|-|TRBV19|-
TGTGCCAGTAGGCAGGGGATGGGAGAGACCCAGTACTTC
CASRQGMGETQYF
>TRBJ2-2|-|TRBV9|-
TGTGCCAACAGCGTAGTCTCTACGAACACCGGGGAGCTGTTTTTT
CANSVVSTNTGELFF
>TRBJ1-1|few|TRBV19|-
TGTGCCAGTAGTATTCTTGGGCGTGACACTGAAGCTTTCTTT
CASSILGRDTEAFF
>TRBJ2-1|-|TRBV28|-
TGTGCCAGCAGTCCCACAGGGCTTGGGCAGTTCTTC
CASSPTGLGQFF
>TRBJ2-5|-|TRBV4-3|-
TGCGCCAGCAGCCAATTACCCGGCAGGTATGGGGAGACCCAGTACTTC
CASSQLPGRYGETQYF
>TRBJ2-3|-|TRBV4-2|TRBD2
TGTGCCAGCAGCCCGGGGGGAAGTAGAACAGATACGCAGTATTTT
CASSPGGSRTDTQYF
>TRBJ2-1|-|TRBV5-4|TRBD1
TGTGCCAGCAGCTGGACAGGGGAAGGTGAGCAGTTCTTC
CASSWTGEGEQFF
>TRBJ2-1|once|TRBV2|TRBD1
TGTGCCAGCACCAGACAGGGGGTAGAAGGTGAGCAGTTCTTC
CASTRQGVEGEQFF
>TRBJ2-3|-|TRBV29-1|TRBD2
TGCAGCGTTGAGGGGGGACTAGCGGGGGGGACAGATACGCAGTATTTT
CSVEGGLAGGTDTQYF
>TRBJ2-1|once|TRBV7-7|-
TGTGCTAGTAGCCCTGACGCCCCTAGCTCCTACAATGAGCAGTTCTTC
CASSPDAPSSYNEQFF
>TRBJ2-5|-|TRBV4-2|TRBD2
TGTGCCAGCAGCCAAGTCACTAGCGGGGGAGAGACCCAGTACTTC
CASSQVTSGGETQYF
>TRBJ1-1|-|TRBV7-7|TRBD1
TGTGCTAGCAGCTCGGACAGGGATAACACTGAAGCTTTCTTT
CASSSDRDNTEAFF
>TRBJ1-1|few|TRBV29-1|-
TGCAGCGTTAACAGCCAGAACACTGAAGCTTTCTTT
CSVNSQNTEAFF
>TRBJ1-2|-|TRBV12-5|TRBD1
TGTGCTAGTGGTTTGCCGCCCCGGGACAGAGGTGGCTACACCTTC
CASGLPPRDRGGYTF
>TRBJ2-7|-|TRBV4-1|-
TGCGCCAGCAGCCAAGGTTCAGGCTACGAGCAGTACTTC
CASSQGSGYEQYF
>TRBJ2-7|-|TRBV29-1|TRBD2
TGCAGCGTTGTTGGGTCTAGCGGGGGGACCGGCGAGCAGTACTTC
CSVVGSSGGTGEQYF
>TRBJ2-7|-|TRBV18|-
TGTGCCAGCTCACCGGGAGGGGGGGGATACGAGCAGTACTTC
CASSPGGGGYEQYF
>TRBJ2-1|-|TRBV5-4|-
TGTGCCAGCAGCTTAGACTTTCGTTCTGGCAATGAGCAGTTCTTC
CASSLDFRSGNEQFF
>TRBJ2-5|few|TRBV5-5|TRBD2
TGTGCCAGCAGCCAAGATTGGGGGGGGAAACAAGAGACCCAGTACTTC
CASSQDWGGKQETQYF
>TRBJ2-7|-|TRBV4-1|-
TGCGCCAGCAGCCAAGATATGGAGTCTCAAAGGTACGAGCAGTACTTC
CASSQDMESQRYEQYF
>TRBJ2-1|-|TRBV4-1|-
TGCGCCAGCAGCCTCCGGGGGTCCAATGAGCAGTTCTTC
CASSLRGSNEQFF
>TRBJ1-3|few|TRBV5-4|-
TGTGCCAGCAGCTCGGACACAGTGCTTGGAAACACCATATATTTT
CASSSDTVLGNTIYF
>TRBJ2-3|-|TRBV6-5|TRBD2
TGTGCCAGCAGGCGGGGGGTGGGCACAGATACGCAGTATTTT
CASRRGVGTDTQYF
>TRBJ1-1|-|TRBV5-5|-
TGTGCCAGCAGCTTGGCCACGGGCACTGAAGCTTTCTTT
CASSLATGTEAFF
>TRBJ2-5|-|TRBV4-2|TRBD2
TGTGCCAGCAGCCAAGGAGTAGCGGGGGCGGGGACCCAGTACTTC
CASSQGVAGAGTQYF
>TRBJ2-1|few|TRBV7-9|-
TGTGCCAGCAGCTTCTCCAGGGCAGGGGAGCAGTTCTTC
CASSFSRAGEQFF